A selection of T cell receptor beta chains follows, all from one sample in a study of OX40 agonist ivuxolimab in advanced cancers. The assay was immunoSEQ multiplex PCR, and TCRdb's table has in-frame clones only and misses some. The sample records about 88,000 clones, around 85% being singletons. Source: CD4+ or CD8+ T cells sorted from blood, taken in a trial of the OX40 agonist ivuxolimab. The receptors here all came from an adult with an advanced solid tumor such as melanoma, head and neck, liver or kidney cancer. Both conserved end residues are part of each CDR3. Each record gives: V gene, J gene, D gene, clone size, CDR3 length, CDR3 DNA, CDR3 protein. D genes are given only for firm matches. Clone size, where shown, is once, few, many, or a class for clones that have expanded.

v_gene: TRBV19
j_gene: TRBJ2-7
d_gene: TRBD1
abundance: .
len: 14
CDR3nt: TGTGCCAGTTCGGGGACAGGGGGTCCCTACGAGCAGTACTTC
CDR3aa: CASSGTGGPYEQYF

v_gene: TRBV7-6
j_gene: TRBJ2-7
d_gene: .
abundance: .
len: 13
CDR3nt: TGTGCCAGCAGCTTAGCGCAGTCCTACGAGCAGTACTTC
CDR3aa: CASSLAQSYEQYF

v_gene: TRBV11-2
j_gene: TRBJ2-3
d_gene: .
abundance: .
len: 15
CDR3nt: TGTGCCAGCAGCCCAGGGACATCTAGCACAGATACGCAGTATTTT
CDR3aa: CASSPGTSSTDTQYF

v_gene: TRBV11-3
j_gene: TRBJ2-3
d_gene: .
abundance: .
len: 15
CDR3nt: TGTGCCAGCAGCTTAGGAAAGGGTAGCACAGATACGCAGTATTTT
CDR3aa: CASSLGKGSTDTQYF

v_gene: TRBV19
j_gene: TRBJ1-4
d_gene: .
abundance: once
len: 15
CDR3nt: TGTGCCAGTAGTCCGGACGTCGGGGGCAGAGAAAAACTGTTTTTT
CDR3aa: CASSPDVGGREKLFF

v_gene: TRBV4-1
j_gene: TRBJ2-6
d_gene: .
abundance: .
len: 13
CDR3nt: TGCGCCAGCAGCCCAAGTCCCTTCAACGTCCTGACTTTC
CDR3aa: CASSPSPFNVLTF

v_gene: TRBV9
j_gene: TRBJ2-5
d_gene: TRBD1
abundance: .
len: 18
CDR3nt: TGTGCCAGCAGAGGGCGGGCTCCGGACAGGGTAGGTCAAGAGACCCAGTACTTC
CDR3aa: CASRGRAPDRVGQETQYF

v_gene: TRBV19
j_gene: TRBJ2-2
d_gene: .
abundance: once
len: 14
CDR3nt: TGTGCCAGTAGTATAACTTTCGCTCGCGGGGAGCTGTTTTTT
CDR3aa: CASSITFARGELFF

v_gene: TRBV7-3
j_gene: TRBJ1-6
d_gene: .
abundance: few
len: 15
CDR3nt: TGTGCCAGCAGCTTATCTCAGGGCTGGAATTCACCCCTCCACTTT
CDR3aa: CASSLSQGWNSPLHF

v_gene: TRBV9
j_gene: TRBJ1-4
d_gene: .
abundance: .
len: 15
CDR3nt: TGTGCCAGCAGCACCCGTGGGGGGTATAATGAAAAACTGTTTTTT
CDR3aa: CASSTRGGYNEKLFF

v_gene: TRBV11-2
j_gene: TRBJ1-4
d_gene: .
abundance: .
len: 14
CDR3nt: TGTGCCAGCAGCTCCTTACGGTACGGGGAAAAACTGTTTTTT
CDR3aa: CASSSLRYGEKLFF

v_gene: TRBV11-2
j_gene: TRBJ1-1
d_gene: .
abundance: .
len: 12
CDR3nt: TGTGCCAGCAGTCCCAACAGGGATAAAGCTTTCTTT
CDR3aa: CASSPNRDKAFF

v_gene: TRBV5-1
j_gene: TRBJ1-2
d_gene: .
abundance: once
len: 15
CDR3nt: TGCGCCAGCAGCTCGGCCGGTGGCGGATACTATGGCTACACCTTC
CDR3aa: CASSSAGGGYYGYTF

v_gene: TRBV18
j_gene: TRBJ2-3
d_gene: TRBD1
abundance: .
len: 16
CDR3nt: TGTGCCAGCTCACCCACCGGGACAGGGGCCACAGATACGCAGTATTTT
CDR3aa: CASSPTGTGATDTQYF

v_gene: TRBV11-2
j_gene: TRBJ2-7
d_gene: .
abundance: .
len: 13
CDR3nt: TGTGCCAGCAGCTTAGATGGGGCTGGGGGGCAGTACTTC
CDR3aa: CASSLDGAGGQYF

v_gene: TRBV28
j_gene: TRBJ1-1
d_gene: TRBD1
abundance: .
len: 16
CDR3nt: TGTGCCAGCAGTTCCTTACCGGGACAGATGAACACTGAAGCTTTCTTT
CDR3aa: CASSSLPGQMNTEAFF